The 24 T cell receptor beta chains below come from one sample, sequenced in a study of T cell changes during pregnancy in multiple sclerosis. The table came from immunoSEQ multiplex PCR; TCRdb's copy has only in-frame clones and leaves some out. The sample carries 65,000 to 80,000 clones, 75% to 95% recorded once. This material consisted of peripheral blood, taken in the third trimester of pregnancy. These TCRs come from a female donor with multiple sclerosis, enrolled in a pregnancy study.

The CDR3 DNA reads TGTGCCAGCAGCCCTGGACTAGCGGGACCATTGGGGACTACCTACGAGCAGTACTTC. Translation gives CASSPGLAGPLGTTYEQYF. The chain has TRBV13 and TRBJ2-7, with TRBD2 identical over 12 bases. The V segment lost 5 bases and the J segment 2 bases; nucleotides outside the gene matches: 16. The germline CDR1 and CDR2 sequences are PRHDT and FYEKMQ (reference sequence). The CDR3 extends over 19 amino acids.

This sequence joins TRBV5-5 and TRBJ2-1; D might be TRBD1 (5 bases). CDR1 and CDR2 from the germline V gene are SGHKS and YYEKEE (reference sequence). V was trimmed by 0 bases and J by 3 bases, leaving 10 bases between them. There are 15 residues in the CDR3. CDR3 DNA sequence: TGTGCCAGCAGCTTGGAAGGGGTCGTCTACAATGAGCAGTTCTTC. It specifies CASSLEGVVYNEQFF.

The chain employs TRBV6-5 and TRBJ1-1; 8 nucleotides line up with TRBD1. CDR1 and CDR2 (germline): MNHEY, SVGAGI. Germline trimming cut 4 bases from V and 7 bases from J; bases unmatched to any gene: 14. CDR3 length: 16 residues. In DNA form, the CDR3 reads TGTGCCAGCAGTTCTGGACAGGGTAGGTTTAACGGTGAAGCTTTCTTT. Protein sequence: CASSSGQGRFNGEAFF.

The chain couples TRBV9 to TRBJ1-2; 8 bases match TRBD1. The V segment lost 2 bases and the J segment 1 base; nucleotides outside the gene matches: 10. The germline V gene has CDR1 SGDLS and CDR2 YYNGEE. The length of the CDR3 is 17 residues. The CDR3 DNA is TGTGCCAGCAGCGTCGGGACAGGAGATATCTTTAACTATGGCTACACCTTC. Encoded protein: CASSVGTGDIFNYGYTF.

V usage is TRBV5-1 and J usage is TRBJ1-1; a possible D gene is TRBD1 (6 bases). The germline CDR1 and CDR2 sequences are SGHRS and YFSETQ. The length of the CDR3 is 15 residues. Trimming removed 7 bases at V and 3 bases at J, with 19 bases between. CDR3 nucleotides: TGCGCCAGCGCAGTAGAACGGGGGGCTGACACTGAAGCTTTCTTT. This translates into CASAVERGADTEAFF.

The J gene is TRBJ1-2, the V gene TRBV4-3; 8 positions match TRBD1. V trimming: 4 bases; J trimming: 2 bases; junction bases outside the gene matches: 3. Looked up from germline, CDR1 is LGHNA and CDR2 is YSLEER. This CDR3 is built from 14 residues. CDR3 coding DNA: TGCGCCAGCAGCCCAGGACAGGGAAACTATGGCTACACCTTC. Translation gives CASSPGQGNYGYTF.

In DNA form, the CDR3 reads TGTGCCAGTAGTGCTTCAGGGGAGTCCTACGAGCAGTACTTC. Translating it yields CASSASGESYEQYF. The V call is TRBV19, the J call TRBJ2-7, with TRBD1 as a possible D gene (6 bases). Germline V CDR1 and CDR2: LNHDA, SQIVND (reference sequence). The length of the CDR3 is 14 residues. The V end was cut by 5 bases, the J end by 1 base, with 12 bases between.

A single count supports this clone. This chain connects TRBV18 to TRBJ2-3; 10 positions agree with TRBD2. J lost 4 bases, V lost 5 bases, and 3 bases had no gene match. Germline CDR1 is KGHSH and CDR2 is LQKENI. The CDR3 contains 14 residues. The CDR3 is CASSTSGAADTQYF. The CDR3 nucleotides read TGTGCCAGCTCAACTAGCGGGGCAGCAGATACGCAGTATTTT.

The chain combines TRBV19 with TRBJ1-6; TRBD1 agrees at 7 bases. This CDR3 contains 17 residues. Trimming at V came to 3 bases and at J to 9 bases, leaving 14 bases not matched to a gene. CDR1 is LNHDA, CDR2 SQIVND, per germline (reference sequence). As DNA, the CDR3 is TGTGCCAGTAGTATGGGGGACGTACAGGGGCCACGTTCACCCCTCCACTTT. It specifies CASSMGDVQGPRSPLHF.

This clone appeared a single time. The rearrangement uses TRBV5-1 and TRBJ1-2, with D possibly being TRBD1 (5 bases). The V gene lost 5 bases and the J gene lost 4 bases, with 15 bases spanning the gap. In germline, CDR1 is SGHRS, CDR2 YFSETQ. The CDR3 runs to 14 residues. CDR3 sequence (DNA): TGCGCCAGCAGTGTGGGGGGTCTCCTCTATGGCTACACCTTC. The encoded protein is CASSVGGLLYGYTF.

The V gene is TRBV9, the J gene TRBJ2-6, with 9 bases lining up with TRBD1. There are 19 residues in the CDR3. From germline, CDR1 is SGDLS and CDR2 YYNGEE. V dropped 2 bases and J dropped 0; count of bases not matched to a gene: 9. In nucleotides, the CDR3 is TGTGCCAGCAGCGTTACTTCTCGACAGGGGGTCTCTGGGGCCAACGTCCTGACTTTC. Protein: CASSVTSRQGVSGANVLTF.

The chain recombines TRBV4-2 with TRBJ2-1, with TRBD2 matching over 8 bases. Germline CDR1 LGHNA, CDR2 YNFKEQ. This CDR3 spans 15 amino acids. V dropped 6 bases and J dropped 7; count of bases not matched to a gene: 11. For the CDR3, the DNA is TGTGCCAGCAGGGTCCGGGGGGGCGAAGTGAATGAGCAGTTCTTC. Translation gives CASRVRGGEVNEQFF.

This chain connects TRBV19 to TRBJ2-1, with D perhaps TRBD2 (5 bases). The CDR3 spans 12 residues. Trimming shortened V by 10 bases and J by 7 bases, and 14 bases separated the two germline ends. Germline V gene data show CDR1 as LNHDA and CDR2 as SQIVND (reference sequence). The CDR3 DNA reads as TGTGCCACCTGGCCTACGGGGAATGAGCAGTTCTTC. Translation gives CATWPTGNEQFF.

The CDR3 bases are TGTGCCAGCAGTGATCCAGGGGCTAATGAAAAACTGTTTTTT. It codes for CASSDPGANEKLFF. The rearrangement links TRBV6-1 to TRBJ1-4, with a tentative D call TRBD1 (6 bases). The CDR3 has 14 amino acids. Germline V gene lookup returns CDR1 MNHNS and CDR2 SASEGT. With 3 bases removed from V and 3 bases from J, the gap between germline ends came to 8 bases.

V is TRBV7-3 and J is TRBJ2-7; 9 bases match TRBD2. The V and J ends lost 2 bases and 1 base, in that order; junction bases with no gene match: 3. The CDR3 is 15 amino acids. Germline CDR1 reads SGHTA; CDR2 reads FQGTGA. The CDR3 bases are TGTGCCAGCAGCTTACGCGGGGGGGATTCCTACGAGCAGTACTTC. Its protein product is CASSLRGGDSYEQYF.

The chain has TRBV9 and TRBJ2-2; possibly TRBD2 for D (5 bases). The CDR3 consists of 14 residues. Germline-derived CDR1 and CDR2 are SGDLS and YYNGEE. V shed 0 bases and J shed 4 bases, with 7 bases lying between them. CDR3 loop: CASSVAGSTGELFF. The CDR3 nucleotides are TGTGCCAGCAGCGTAGCGGGGAGCACCGGGGAGCTGTTTTTT.

The chain recombines TRBV19 with TRBJ2-7, with D possibly TRBD1 on 6 matching bases. The CDR3 loop spans 17 amino acids. V was cut by 5 bases and J by 0 bases, with 20 bases left in between. Looked up from germline, CDR1 is LNHDA and CDR2 is SQIVND (reference sequence). CDR3 region: CASSLSPTGSYSYEQYF. CDR3 in DNA: TGTGCCAGTAGTCTTTCCCCTACAGGGTCGTACTCCTACGAGCAGTACTTC.

V is TRBV19 and J is TRBJ1-5; 12 bases fit TRBD1. V was clipped by 10 bases and J by 6 bases; unmatched bases: 13. The germline V gene has CDR1 LNHDA and CDR2 SQIVND (reference sequence). There are 16 residues in the CDR3. As DNA, the CDR3 is TGTGCCACCACCGGGACAGGGGGCTTTTTGTCTCAGCCCCAGCATTTT. It is translated as CATTGTGGFLSQPQHF.

The chain is built from TRBV6-1 and TRBJ1-3; 8 bases agree with TRBD1. In germline, CDR1 is MNHNS, CDR2 SASEGT. The J segment lost 6 bases and the V segment lost 3 bases, leaving 4 bases of the junction unmatched. CDR3 size: 14 residues. The CDR3 region has the DNA TGTGCCAGCAGTGACGGACAGGGCTTAAACACCATATATTTT. Protein product: CASSDGQGLNTIYF.

The chain joins TRBV7-2 to TRBJ2-1; D might be TRBD2 (6 bases). Trimming cost V 6 bases and J 0 bases, with 18 bases left between them. The V gene's germline CDR1 is SGHTA and CDR2 FQGNSA. The length of the CDR3 is 17 residues. This CDR3 is CASSSSPAGNSYNEQFF. The CDR3 DNA is TGTGCCAGCAGTTCCTCCCCTGCGGGGAACTCCTACAATGAGCAGTTCTTC.

The chain joins TRBV27 to TRBJ2-3; TRBD2 agrees at 12 bases. J was trimmed by 6 bases and V by 2 bases; bases with no gene match: 9. CDR3 size: 17 residues. Germline values: CDR1 MNHEY, CDR2 SMNVEV (reference sequence). CDR3 amino acids: CASSLLTSGGTGDTQYF. The DNA for the CDR3 is TGTGCCAGCAGTTTACTGACTAGCGGGGGAACGGGGGATACGCAGTATTTT.

Only one count was recorded for this clone. The genes are TRBV7-2 and TRBJ1-5; perhaps TRBD1 as D (6 bases). CDR1 is SGHTA, CDR2 FQGNSA, per germline. The CDR3 covers 14 residues. Deletions cut 4 bases from V and 7 bases from J, with 14 bases between. The CDR3 here is CASSSNRVQQPQHF. Written as DNA, the CDR3 is TGTGCCAGCAGCTCTAACAGGGTACAGCAGCCCCAGCATTTT.

This clone was seen only once. The chain combines TRBV12-5 with TRBJ1-3; 9 bases line up with TRBD1. This CDR3 is 15 amino acids long. Germline CDR1 and CDR2: LGHNT and FRNRAP. J was trimmed by 6 bases and V by 6 bases; bases with no gene match: 9. CDR3 residues: CASGAPGQGINTIYF. CDR3 DNA sequence: TGTGCTAGTGGAGCTCCGGGACAGGGTATAAACACCATATATTTT.

The CDR3 region is CASSLGLPFTPDTQYF. CDR3 in DNA: TGTGCCAGCAGCTTAGGACTACCCTTTACCCCAGATACGCAGTATTTT. The chain links TRBV11-3 to TRBJ2-3; tentative D call: TRBD2 (5 bases). V dropped 1 base and J dropped 4 bases, with 15 bases sitting between them. The CDR3 contains 16 residues. Germline CDR1 reads SGHNT; CDR2 reads YENEEA.